The 14 T cell receptor beta chains listed next were all sequenced from one sample in a study of T-cell memory formation after mild COVID-19. TCRdb passed the 5' RACE reads through MiXCR, listing each CDR3 protein once. This table has approximately 500,000 distinct CDR3 sequences, approximately 23% appearing once. The source material was PBMCs or a T cell subset sorted from them (not recorded which). Receptors were obtained from an adult woman who had mild COVID-19 (a few samples of this study predate the infection). Cell type and time point are not known.

This clonotype was detected a few times. The chain links TRBV15 to TRBJ2-7; TRBD1 might be the D (5 bases). Germline V gives CDR1 LNHNV, CDR2 YYDKDF (reference sequence). Trimming removed 0 bases at V and 3 bases at J, with 15 bases between. The CDR3 runs 16 residues. The DNA of the CDR3 is TGTGCCACCAGCAGAGATCTTGCCAGGGCTAACTACGAGCAGTACTTC. This sequence encodes CATSRDLARANYEQYF.

This clonotype was observed at least ten times. The chain recombines TRBV6-2 or TRBV6-3 with TRBJ1-6; D gene unclear. In germline, CDR1 is MNHEY, CDR2 SVGEGT. There are 15 residues in the CDR3. V lost 6 bases to trimming and J lost 6 bases, with 15 bases between them. The CDR3 here is CASSRRPGGNSPLHF. CDR3 nucleotides: TGTGCCAGCAGCCGCCGTCCCGGCGGTAATTCACCCCTCCACTTT.

The rearrangement links TRBV15 to TRBJ2-3; D gene ambiguous. This CDR3 comprises 13 residues. The ends were cut back, 0 bases at V and 4 bases at J, with 5 bases in the middle. Germline values: CDR1 LNHNV, CDR2 YYDKDF (reference sequence). CDR3 sequence: CATSRDFADTQYF. The CDR3 DNA follows: TGTGCCACCAGCAGAGATTTTGCAGATACGCAGTATTTT.

This rearrangement joins TRBV6-5 to TRBJ2-3; D is ambiguous. V lost 5 bases to trimming and J lost 2 bases, with 14 bases between them. Germline V lookup: CDR1 MNHEY, CDR2 SVGAGI. The CDR3 covers 15 residues. CDR3 DNA: TGTGCCAGCAGTCCCCTCTACTGGCTCACAGATACGCAGTATTTT. Translated: CASSPLYWLTDTQYF.

This chain's CDR3 is CASSLEQGQSGETQYF. The CDR3 nucleotides are TGTGCCAGCAGCTTAGAACAAGGACAGTCGGGAGAGACCCAGTACTTC. V usage is TRBV11-2 and J usage is TRBJ2-5; weak D call: TRBD1 (6 bases). V was cut by 0 bases and J by 4 bases, with 15 bases left in between. Looked up from germline, CDR1 is SGHAT and CDR2 is FQNNGV. The CDR3 runs 16 residues.

V is TRBV7-3 and J is TRBJ2-3; D is possibly TRBD2 (5 bases). This CDR3 comprises 16 residues. The germline V and J ends were trimmed by 2 bases and 3 bases, with 15 bases remaining between them. Germline values: CDR1 SGHTA, CDR2 FQGTGA. The CDR3 reads CASSLGVLRETDTQYF. The CDR3 DNA reads as TGTGCCAGCAGCTTAGGTGTGTTGAGGGAGACAGATACGCAGTATTTT.

A single count supports this clonotype. The CDR3: CSAFSRGLTYEQYF. The CDR3 DNA reads TGCAGTGCTTTTTCCAGGGGGTTAACCTACGAGCAGTACTTC. The genes are TRBV20-1 and TRBJ2-7; 7 bases line up with TRBD1. This CDR3 is 14 amino acids long. CDR1 and CDR2 from the germline V gene are DFQATT and SNEGSKA (reference sequence). V trimming: 5 bases; J trimming: 2 bases; junction bases outside the gene matches: 9.

The J gene is TRBJ2-3, the V gene TRBV5-1; D may be TRBD1 (6 bases). The ends were cut back, 0 bases at V and 3 bases at J, with 14 bases in the middle. This CDR3 has 16 residues. Germline lookup yields CDR1 SGHRS and CDR2 YFSETQ. This CDR3 reads CASSLDLRGRTDTQYF. The CDR3 DNA follows: TGCGCCAGCAGCTTGGACCTCAGGGGTCGGACAGATACGCAGTATTTT.

This clonotype was picked up a small number of times. The J gene is TRBJ2-1, the V gene TRBV12-3 or TRBV12-4, with 12 positions matching TRBD1. This CDR3 is 16 amino acids long. The J segment lost 7 bases and the V segment lost 4 bases, leaving 8 bases of the junction unmatched. The CDR3 loop is CASSSFPGQGANEQFF. The DNA for the CDR3 is TGTGCCAGCAGTTCCTTCCCGGGACAGGGGGCAAATGAGCAGTTCTTC.

The genes are TRBV5-5 and TRBJ2-5; D remains ambiguous. The CDR3 sequence is 14 residues long. Trimming removed 2 bases at V and 1 base at J, with 9 bases between. Germline V lookup: CDR1 SGHKS, CDR2 YYEKEE (reference sequence). The CDR3 is CASSFSVGQETQYF. The CDR3 DNA sequence: TGTGCCAGCAGCTTCTCAGTCGGCCAAGAGACCCAGTACTTC.

The V and J genes are TRBV16 and TRBJ1-1; weak D call: TRBD1 (6 bases). CDR1 KGHSY and CDR2 FQNENV come from the germline V gene. CDR3 length: 14 residues. V was trimmed by 0 bases and J by 3 bases, leaving 8 bases between them. CDR3 DNA sequence: TGTGCCAGCAGCCAATCGGCAGGGGACACTGAAGCTTTCTTT. Protein product: CASSQSAGDTEAFF. Using reference TRBV16 and TRBJ1-1 for the parts outside the CDR3, the full variable domain is GEEVAQTPKHLVRGEGQKAKLYCAPIKGHSYVFWYQQVLKNEFKFLISFQNENVFDETGMPKERFSAKCLPNSPCSLEIQATKLEDSAVYFCASSQSAGDTEAFFGQGTRLTVV.

J is TRBJ2-3 and V is TRBV12-3 or TRBV12-4; TRBD2 matches at 14 bases. This CDR3 comprises 15 residues. With V trimmed by 6 bases and J by 5 bases, 4 bases remained unmatched. CDR3 in DNA: TGTGCCAGCAGGGGACTAGCGGGAGAAGTAGATACGCAGTATTTT. Translated: CASRGLAGEVDTQYF.

This clonotype was counted a few times. V usage is TRBV5-1 and J usage is TRBJ2-1; 10 bases map to TRBD2. The CDR3 covers 16 residues. CDR1 SGHRS and CDR2 YFSETQ come from the germline V gene. V dropped 1 base and J dropped 5; count of bases not matched to a gene: 6. The CDR3 spells CASSLLQREGNNEQFF. CDR3 nucleotide sequence: TGCGCCAGCAGCTTGTTACAGCGGGAGGGGAACAATGAGCAGTTCTTC.

The chain links TRBV14 to TRBJ2-4; D unresolved. The ends were cut back, 0 bases at V and 11 bases at J, with 11 bases in the middle. This CDR3 is built from 13 residues. Looked up from germline, CDR1 is SGHDN and CDR2 is FVKESK. CDR3 residues: CASSQEVGFLQYF. The CDR3 DNA reads as TGTGCCAGCAGCCAAGAGGTCGGCTTTCTTCAGTACTTC.